This entry concerns a single T cell receptor (beta chain). Deletions cut 5 bases from V and 2 bases from J, with 9 bases between. CDR1 MNHNY and CDR2 SVGAGI come from the germline V gene (reference sequence). The CDR3 is 13 residues long. This specimen belongs to a study of T cell changes during pregnancy in multiple sclerosis. Only in-frame clones appear in the TCRdb table, and some are missing; sequencing was by immunoSEQ multiplex PCR. The sample lists approximately 83,000 clones, just under 95% occurring once. The sequenced sample was peripheral blood, obtained in the first trimester of pregnancy. The origin of this receptor is a female donor with multiple sclerosis, enrolled in a pregnancy study. The chain carries TRBV6-6 and TRBJ1-1, with D possibly being TRBD1 (5 bases). CDR3 region: CASSRQINTEAFF. The CDR3 nucleotides read TGTGCCAGCAGTCGACAGATTAACACTGAAGCTTTCTTT.